A selection of T cell receptor beta chains follows, all from one sample in a study of blood T cell repertoires in COVID-19. TCRdb's table, derived via immunoSEQ multiplex PCR, lists solely in-frame clones and lacks some. The sample has 200,000 to 250,000 clones, about 90% seen once. The sequenced sample consisted of PBMCs or T cells enriched from blood (not recorded which). The receptors derive from a woman between 45 and 65 years old in a cohort exposed to, infected with or recovered from COVID-19 (not recorded which). Each CDR3 is given with its conserved first and last residue. Fields, in order: D gene, J gene, clone size, V gene, CDR3 protein, CDR3 DNA. D genes are given only for firm matches. Clone size appears in some rows only: once, few, many, or a class for an expanded clone.

d_gene: -; j_gene: TRBJ2-2; abundance: -; v_gene: TRBV6-5; CDR3aa: CASRNAGNTGELFF; CDR3nt: TGTGCCAGCAGAAACGCAGGAAACACCGGGGAGCTGTTTTTT
d_gene: -; j_gene: TRBJ1-3; abundance: -; v_gene: TRBV7-9; CDR3aa: CARSDSSSGNTIYF; CDR3nt: TGTGCCAGATCGGACAGCAGCTCTGGAAACACCATATATTTT
d_gene: TRBD1; j_gene: TRBJ1-1; abundance: -; v_gene: TRBV10-3; CDR3aa: CATGQGDTEAFF; CDR3nt: TGTGCCACCGGACAGGGGGACACTGAAGCTTTCTTT
d_gene: -; j_gene: TRBJ1-1; abundance: -; v_gene: TRBV7-9; CDR3aa: CASSLFVGSDTEAFF; CDR3nt: TGTGCCAGCAGCTTATTTGTGGGTAGCGACACTGAAGCTTTCTTT
d_gene: TRBD1; j_gene: TRBJ1-4; abundance: -; v_gene: TRBV5-1; CDR3aa: CASGPGQRWTSEKLFF; CDR3nt: TGCGCCAGCGGACCGGGACAGCGGTGGACGAGTGAAAAACTGTTTTTT
d_gene: TRBD1; j_gene: TRBJ1-4; abundance: -; v_gene: TRBV7-2; CDR3aa: CASSLAPVTGGSTTNEKLFF; CDR3nt: TGTGCCAGCAGCTTAGCTCCAGTGACAGGGGGCTCTACGACTAATGAAAAACTGTTTTTT
d_gene: -; j_gene: TRBJ2-1; abundance: -; v_gene: TRBV4-2; CDR3aa: CASSLDEGVAEQFF; CDR3nt: TGTGCCAGCAGCCTAGATGAGGGGGTCGCTGAGCAGTTCTTC
d_gene: -; j_gene: TRBJ2-5; abundance: once; v_gene: TRBV5-5; CDR3aa: CASSLVVQGRETQYF; CDR3nt: TGTGCCAGCAGCTTGGTTGTACAGGGCAGGGAGACCCAGTACTTC
d_gene: TRBD2; j_gene: TRBJ2-2; abundance: -; v_gene: TRBV25-1; CDR3aa: CASSGLTGGPGELFF; CDR3nt: TGTGCCAGCAGTGGTTTAACGGGGGGGCCCGGGGAGCTGTTTTTT
d_gene: -; j_gene: TRBJ2-7; abundance: -; v_gene: TRBV6-2/TRBV6-3; CDR3aa: CASSYQYEQYF; CDR3nt: TGTGCCAGCAGTTACCAGTACGAGCAGTACTTC
d_gene: -; j_gene: TRBJ1-1; abundance: -; v_gene: TRBV9; CDR3aa: CASSATTREGEAFF; CDR3nt: TGTGCCAGCAGCGCTACTACCCGGGAGGGTGAAGCTTTCTTT
d_gene: -; j_gene: TRBJ1-2; abundance: once; v_gene: TRBV15; CDR3aa: CATSKGPAGRHGYTF; CDR3nt: TGTGCCACCAGCAAGGGGCCCGCCGGGAGGCATGGCTACACCTTC